In its sample, the clone carrying this TCR beta chain was seen once. Per the original methods: Amplification from reference gene primers served as the basis for estimated nucleated cell counts. Clones were sequenced by immunoSEQ multiplex PCR, and TCRdb holds only the in-frame ones, with some missing. The DNA was the basis for D and trimming; V, J and clone size are from that table. The sample records about 210,000 clones, roughly 80% being singletons. The Seattle patients joined while their infection was active and were tracked longitudinally afterward. The data originate from a study of blood T cell repertoires in COVID-19. Across the study: The cDNA or gDNA used as material had been derived from T cells, B-cell-depleted T cells, or PBMCs.

The CDR3 is 17 residues long. The germline V and J ends were trimmed by 6 bases and 1 base, with 19 bases remaining between them. CDR1 is SGHAT and CDR2 is FQNNGV in the germline V gene. The gene calls are TRBV11-2 and TRBJ1-3; D is uncertain. The sample consisted of peripheral blood. This TCR derives from a woman between 70 and 85 years old with COVID-19, enrolled during active disease. The CDR3 DNA sequence: TGTGCCAGCAGGTTTGGAGGGTCAAGAAGGTCTGGAAACACCATATATTTT. This gives the protein CASRFGGSRRSGNTIYF. Filled out from reference TRBV11-2 and TRBJ1-3, the complete variable domain reads EAGVAQSPRYKIIEKRQSVAFWCNPISGHATLYWYQQILGQGPKLLIQFQNNGVVDDSQLPKDRFSAERLKGVDSTLKIQPAKLEDSAVYLCASRFGGSRRSGNTIYFGEGSWLTVV.